This T cell receptor (beta chain) was obtained from a study of shared clonotypes between healthy human individuals. Study-level findings and limits: Sharing across four donors was highest in naive CD4 (roughly 5%) and lowest in memory CD8 (around 0.4%). Relative to memory subsets, naive subsets generally showed larger estimated richness.

Investigators spread the genomic DNA of each subset evenly over several immunoSEQ plates. Using immunoSEQ multiplex PCR, the repertoire was profiled, and TCRdb retains in-frame clones only, with some absent. The sample lists about 380,000 clones, around 96% occurring once. About this clone: Antigen unknown.

The CDR3 length is 14 residues. Trimming left V 0 bases short and J 1 base short, with 4 bases between. Looked up from germline, CDR1 is MNHEY and CDR2 is SMNVEV (reference sequence). Pooled CD45RO+ cells and CCR7-negative CD45RA+ TemRA cells made up CD8 memory. The sequencing input was memory CD8+ T cells sorted from blood. Subset: CD45RO+ cells pooled with CCR7-negative TemRA cells. The chain couples TRBV27 to TRBJ1-3; the D is unclear. This TCR was recovered from a man aged 25 to 40 in good health. CDR3: CASSLSGSGNTIYF. The DNA of the CDR3 is TGTGCCAGCAGTTTATCGGGGTCTGGAAACACCATATATTTT.